This T cell receptor (beta chain) was captured by sequencing in a study of human T cells and chemical hapten exposure. As to this clonotype: Antigen specificity is unknown.

From the RACE reads, TCRdb called clonotypes with MiXCR, one entry per CDR3 protein. Among under 100,000 distinct CDR3 sequences listed, roughly 10% were seen once. Trimming cost V 6 bases and J 10 bases, with 10 bases left between them. The CDR3 extends over 12 amino acids. CDR1 and CDR2 (germline): MNHEY, SVGEGT. Time point in this sample: patch test 2, 6 weeks after DPC sensitization. The treatment denotes: therapeutic diphenylcyclopropenone sensitization with weekly scalp DPC. Venepuncture was done earlier than the placement of each patch test. The study drew its donors from alopecia patients who were 18 to 70 years old and suitable for DPC. Regarding the study as a whole: Once DPC sensitization occurred, TCRs above 1 in 1000 frequency showed no change.

The TCR comes from a woman aged 25 to 39 with alopecia areata. Some clones in this sample may be carry-over from other donors' samples. The chain couples TRBV6-2 or TRBV6-3 to TRBJ1-6; D not resolved. The sequencing here drew on whole blood, taken in connection with sensitization to the hapten diphenylcyclopropenone (DPC). CDR3 coding DNA: TGTGCCAGCAGCCTATTGGGATCACCCCTCCACTTT. This translates into CASSLLGSPLHF.